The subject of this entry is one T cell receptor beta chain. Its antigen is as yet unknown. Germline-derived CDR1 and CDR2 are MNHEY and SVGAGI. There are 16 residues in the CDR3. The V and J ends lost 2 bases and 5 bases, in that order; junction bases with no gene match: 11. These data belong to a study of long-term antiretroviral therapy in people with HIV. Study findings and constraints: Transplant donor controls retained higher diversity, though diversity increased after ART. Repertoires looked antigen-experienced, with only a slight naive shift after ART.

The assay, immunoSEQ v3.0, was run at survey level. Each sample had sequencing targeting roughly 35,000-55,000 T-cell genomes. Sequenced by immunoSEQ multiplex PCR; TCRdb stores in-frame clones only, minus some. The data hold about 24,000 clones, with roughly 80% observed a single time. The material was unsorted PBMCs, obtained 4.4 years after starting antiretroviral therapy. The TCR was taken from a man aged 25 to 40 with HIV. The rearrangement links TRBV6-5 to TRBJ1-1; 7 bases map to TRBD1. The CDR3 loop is CASSYGKQGRGTEAFF. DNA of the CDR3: TGTGCCAGCAGTTACGGGAAACAGGGGCGCGGAACTGAAGCTTTCTTT.